These 6 T cell receptor beta chains were all obtained from the same sample, sequenced in a study of tumor and adjacent non-tumor tissue in lung cancer. No cell sorting was done before RNA was extracted from the tissue. The normal lung tissue was taken more than 3 cm from the tumor edge. TCRbeta libraries were built with three rounds of nested PCR, modified from ARM-PCR. MiXCR, applied by TCRdb to the multiplex PCR reads, yields one record per CDR3 protein. The top ten hold 51% of the sample, which has approximately 77,000 distinct CDR3 sequences, approximately 80% seen once. The sequenced sample was distant non-tumor lung tissue. These receptors all come from a man in his fifties or sixties with non-small cell lung cancer.

To note about this clonotype: No conserved phenylalanine or tryptophan is present at the end of the CDR3, so a read error is the likely explanation. J is TRBJ2-7 and V is TRBV27, with D uncertain. The CDR3 covers 14 residues. The germline gives CDR1 MNHEY, CDR2 SMNVEV (reference sequence). In nucleotides, the CDR3 is TGTGCCAGCAGGTCGGGTTCGAGCTCCTACGAACAGTACTAC. This translates into CASRSGSSSYEQYY.

Worth noting for this clonotype: A read error may produce the germline difference seen at one junction end. The chain recombines TRBV6-2 or TRBV6-3 with TRBJ2-2; maybe TRBD1 (5 bases). The CDR3 contains 14 residues. Germline CDR1 reads MNHEY; CDR2 reads SVGEGT. CDR3 nucleotide sequence: TGTGTCAGCACGTTAGGGGAACATACCAGGGAGCTGTTTTTT. Translated, it gives CVSTLGEHTRELFF.

Remarks on this clonotype: This may arise from a read error, as a much more abundant clone is one base away. The chain links TRBV30 to TRBJ2-1; D tentatively reads TRBD1 or TRBD2 (6 bases each). There are 14 residues in the CDR3. V gave up 5 bases and J gave up 4 bases, with 15 bases separating them. Looked up from germline, CDR1 is GTSNPN and CDR2 is SVGIG (reference sequence). CDR3 loop: CAWEGGSGYNEQFF. DNA of the CDR3: TGTGCCTGGGAAGGGGGTAGCGGTTACAATGAGCAGTTCTTC.

A note on this clonotype: One end of the junction does not line up with germline, which may come from a read error. This chain connects TRBV6-5 to TRBJ1-2; no clear D gene. The CDR3 runs to 17 residues. CDR1 and CDR2 (germline): MNHEY, SVGAGI. CDR3 loop: CASSSPGRRSTNYGFTF. In DNA form, the CDR3 reads TGTGCCAGCAGTTCACCTGGACGGAGATCGACTAACTATGGCTTCACGTTC.

The rearrangement joins TRBV11-3 to TRBJ2-5; possibly TRBD2 for D (5 bases). Germline V gene lookup returns CDR1 SGHNT and CDR2 YENEEA. Trimming stripped 10 bases from V and 3 bases from J, with 15 bases between. The CDR3 is 13 amino acids. The CDR3 DNA reads as TGTGCCACCATGTTTACCGGGGAAGAGACCCAGTACTTC. Encoded protein: CATMFTGEETQYF.

The chain joins TRBV6-6 to TRBJ2-7, with D possibly matching TRBD1 (5 bases). Trimming removed 6 bases from V and 2 bases from J, with 14 bases in between. The CDR3 extends over 14 amino acids. From germline, CDR1 is MNHNY and CDR2 SVGAGI (reference sequence). The CDR3 protein is CASRLLDTTYEQYF. Here the CDR3 DNA reads TGTGCCAGCAGACTCCTGGACACGACCTACGAGCAGTACTTC.